This T cell receptor (beta chain) is from a study of control samples from healthy donors and cancer patients. V lost 3 bases, J lost 3 bases, and 14 bases stayed unmatched. The CDR3 length is 18 residues. CDR1 and CDR2 (germline): KGHSH, LQKENI. Measured with immunoSEQ multiplex PCR; TCRdb has only the in-frame clones, and not every one. Of some 65,000 clones in the sample, about 80% are singletons; the top ten hold around 3%. The chain is built from TRBV18 and TRBJ1-1; 9 bases map to TRBD1. The sequence derives from a woman aged 45-59 years with lung cancer. Sequenced input: PBMCs. CDR3 residues: CASSPRVGQGRRDTEAFF. CDR3 bases: TGTGCCAGCTCACCGAGAGTGGGACAGGGCCGAAGGGACACTGAAGCTTTCTTT.